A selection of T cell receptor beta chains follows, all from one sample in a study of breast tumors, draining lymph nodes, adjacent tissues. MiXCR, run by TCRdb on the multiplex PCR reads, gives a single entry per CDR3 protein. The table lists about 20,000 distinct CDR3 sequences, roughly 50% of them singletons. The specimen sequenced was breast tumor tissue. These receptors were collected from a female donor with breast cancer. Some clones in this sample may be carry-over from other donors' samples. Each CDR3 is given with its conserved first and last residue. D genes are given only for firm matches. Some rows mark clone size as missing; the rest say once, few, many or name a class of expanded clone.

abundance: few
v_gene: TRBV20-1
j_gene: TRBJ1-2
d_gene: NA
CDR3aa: CSARTGNYGYTF
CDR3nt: TGCAGTGCTAGAACTGGGAACTATGGCTACACCTTC

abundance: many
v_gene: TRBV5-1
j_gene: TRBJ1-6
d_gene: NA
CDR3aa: CASSLEGHGSPLHF
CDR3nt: TGCGCCAGCAGCTTGGAAGGTCATGGGTCACCCCTCCACTTT

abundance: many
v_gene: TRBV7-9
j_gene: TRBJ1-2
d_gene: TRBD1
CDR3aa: CASSPGTGHGYTF
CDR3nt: TGTGCCAGCAGCCCCGGGACAGGGCATGGCTACACCTTC

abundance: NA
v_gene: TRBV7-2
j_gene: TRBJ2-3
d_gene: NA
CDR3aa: CASRPVSSTDTQYF
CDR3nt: TGTGCCAGCAGACCAGTGTCTAGCACAGATACGCAGTATTTT

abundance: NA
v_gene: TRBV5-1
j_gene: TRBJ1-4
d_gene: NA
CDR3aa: CASGPDSATNEKLFF
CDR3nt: TGCGCCAGCGGACCGGACAGTGCAACTAATGAAAAACTGTTTTTT

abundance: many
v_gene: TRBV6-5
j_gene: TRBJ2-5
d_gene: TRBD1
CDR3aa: CASSHSRTGRETQYF
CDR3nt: TGTGCCAGCAGCCACTCCCGGACAGGGCGAGAGACCCAGTACTTC

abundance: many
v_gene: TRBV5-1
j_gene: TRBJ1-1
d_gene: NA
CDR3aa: CASSRGGAMNTEAFF
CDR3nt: TGCGCCAGCAGCCGGGGGGGAGCCATGAACACTGAAGCTTTCTTT

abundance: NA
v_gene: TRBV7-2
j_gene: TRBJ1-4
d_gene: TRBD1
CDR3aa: CASSFGTGNEKLFF
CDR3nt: TGTGCCAGCAGCTTTGGGACAGGGAATGAAAAACTGTTTTTT

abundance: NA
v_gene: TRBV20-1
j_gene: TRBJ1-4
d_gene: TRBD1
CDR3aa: CSAWDRDATTEKLFF
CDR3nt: TGCAGTGCTTGGGACAGGGATGCAACTACTGAAAAACTGTTTTTT

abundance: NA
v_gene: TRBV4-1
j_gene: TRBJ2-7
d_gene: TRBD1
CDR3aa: CASSQRRTGIHEQYF
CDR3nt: TGCGCCAGCAGCCAGAGACGGACAGGTATACACGAGCAGTACTTC

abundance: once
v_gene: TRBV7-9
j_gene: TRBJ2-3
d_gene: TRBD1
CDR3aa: CASSRDRGRAGEPFTDTQYF
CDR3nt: TGTGCCAGCAGCCGGGACAGGGGGCGAGCGGGGGAGCCCTTCACCGATACGCAGTATTTT

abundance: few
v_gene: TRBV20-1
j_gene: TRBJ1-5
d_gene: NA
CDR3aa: CSAIPFPDQPQHF
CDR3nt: TGCAGTGCTATCCCATTCCCGGATCAGCCCCAGCATTTT

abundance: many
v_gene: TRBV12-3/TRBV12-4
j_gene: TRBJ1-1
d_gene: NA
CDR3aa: CASSRNGVRAFF
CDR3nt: TGTGCCAGCAGTCGGAACGGGGTACGAGCTTTCTTT

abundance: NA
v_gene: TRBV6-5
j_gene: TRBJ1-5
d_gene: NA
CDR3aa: CASRDFRGGNQPQHF
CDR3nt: TGTGCCAGCAGAGATTTCAGAGGTGGGAATCAGCCCCAGCATTTT

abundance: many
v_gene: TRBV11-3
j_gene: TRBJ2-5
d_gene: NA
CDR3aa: CASSLISAHRETQYF
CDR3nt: TGTGCCAGCAGCTTAATAAGTGCCCATCGGGAGACCCAGTACTTC

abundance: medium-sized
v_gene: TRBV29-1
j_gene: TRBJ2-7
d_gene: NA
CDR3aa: CSVGGAYEQYF
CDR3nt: TGCAGCGTTGGGGGTGCGTACGAGCAGTACTTC

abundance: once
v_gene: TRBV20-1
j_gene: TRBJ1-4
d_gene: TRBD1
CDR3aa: CSARPDRDFRTTNEKLFF
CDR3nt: TGCAGTGCTAGACCAGACAGGGATTTTCGAACAACTAATGAAAAACTGTTTTTT

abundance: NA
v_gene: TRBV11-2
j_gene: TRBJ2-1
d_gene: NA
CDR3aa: CASSPGTAYNEQFF
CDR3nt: TGTGCCAGCAGCCCGGGGACTGCCTACAATGAGCAGTTCTTC

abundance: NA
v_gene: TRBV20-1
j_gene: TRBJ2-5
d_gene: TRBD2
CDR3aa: CSAPLAGGGSETQYF
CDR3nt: TGCAGTGCTCCACTGGCGGGAGGGGGGTCGGAGACCCAGTACTTC

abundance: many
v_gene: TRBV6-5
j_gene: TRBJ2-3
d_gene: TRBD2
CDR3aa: CASSSGLAGSTDTQYF
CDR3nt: TGTGCCAGCAGTTCAGGACTAGCGGGGAGCACAGATACGCAGTATTTT

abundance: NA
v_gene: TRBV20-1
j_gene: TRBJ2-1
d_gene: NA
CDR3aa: CSATREYNEPFF
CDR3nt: TGCAGTGCGACTAGAGAGTACAATGAGCCGTTCTTC

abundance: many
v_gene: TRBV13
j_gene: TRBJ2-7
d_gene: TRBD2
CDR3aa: CASSSGTSGRWREQYF
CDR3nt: TGTGCCAGCAGCTCAGGGACTAGCGGGAGGTGGAGGGAGCAGTACTTC

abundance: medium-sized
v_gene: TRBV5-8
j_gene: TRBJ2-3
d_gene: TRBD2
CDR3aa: CASSWVAGGTDTQYF
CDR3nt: TGTGCCAGCAGCTGGGTAGCGGGAGGCACAGATACGCAGTATTTT

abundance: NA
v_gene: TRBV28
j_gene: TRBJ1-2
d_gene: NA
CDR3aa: CATPNAGNNYGYTF
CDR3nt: TGTGCCACCCCAAACGCGGGGAATAACTATGGCTACACCTTC